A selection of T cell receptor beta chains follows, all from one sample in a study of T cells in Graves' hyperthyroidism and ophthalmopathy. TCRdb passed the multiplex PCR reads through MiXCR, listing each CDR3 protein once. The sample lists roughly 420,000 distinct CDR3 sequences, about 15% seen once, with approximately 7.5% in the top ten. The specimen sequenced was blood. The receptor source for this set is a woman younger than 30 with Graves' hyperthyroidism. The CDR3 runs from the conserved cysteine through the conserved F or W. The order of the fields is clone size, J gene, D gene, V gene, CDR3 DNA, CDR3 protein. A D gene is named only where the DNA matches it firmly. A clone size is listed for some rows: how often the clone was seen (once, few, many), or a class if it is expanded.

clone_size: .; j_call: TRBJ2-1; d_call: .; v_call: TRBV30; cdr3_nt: TGTGCCTGCAACCACGGAGGTTACAATGAGCAGTTCTTC; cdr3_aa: CACNHGGYNEQFF
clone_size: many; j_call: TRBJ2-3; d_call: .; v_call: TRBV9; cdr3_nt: TGTGCCAGCAGCGTAGTGGGAACAGGAAACACAGATACGCAGTATTTT; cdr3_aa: CASSVVGTGNTDTQYF
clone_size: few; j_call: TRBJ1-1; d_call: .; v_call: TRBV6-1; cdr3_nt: TGTGCCAGCAGTGAACGGCGGGTGGCTGAAGCTTTCTTT; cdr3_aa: CASSERRVAEAFF
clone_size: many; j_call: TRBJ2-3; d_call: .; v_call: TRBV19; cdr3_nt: TGTGCCAGTAGTTCCTCGCGAATCACAGATACGCAGTATTTT; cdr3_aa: CASSSSRITDTQYF
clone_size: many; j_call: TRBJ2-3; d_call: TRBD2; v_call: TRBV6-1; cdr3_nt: TGTGCCAGCACCAGTCTAGCGGGGGAGGCAGATACGCAGTATTTT; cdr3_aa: CASTSLAGEADTQYF
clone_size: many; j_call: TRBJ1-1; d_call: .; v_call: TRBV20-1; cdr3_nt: TGCAGTGCTAGCCTTCAGGGGAACACTGAAGCTTTCTTT; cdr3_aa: CSASLQGNTEAFF
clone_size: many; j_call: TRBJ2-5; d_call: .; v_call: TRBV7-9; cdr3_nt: TGTGCCAGCAGGGAGACCGGGACTCAAGAGACCCAGTACTTC; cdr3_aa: CASRETGTQETQYF
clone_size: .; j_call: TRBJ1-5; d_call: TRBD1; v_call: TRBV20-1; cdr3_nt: TGCAGTGCAACCCTGACAGGGACTAATCAGCCCCAGCATTTT; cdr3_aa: CSATLTGTNQPQHF
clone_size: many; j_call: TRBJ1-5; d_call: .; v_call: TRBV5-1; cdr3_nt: TGCGCCAGCAGCTTAGGAGGGGACGGCAATCAGCCCCAGCATTTT; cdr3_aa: CASSLGGDGNQPQHF
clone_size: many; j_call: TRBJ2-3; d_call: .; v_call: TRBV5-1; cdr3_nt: TGCGCCAGCAGTGCGGCGAGCGCAGCAGATACGCAGTATTTT; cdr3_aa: CASSAASAADTQYF
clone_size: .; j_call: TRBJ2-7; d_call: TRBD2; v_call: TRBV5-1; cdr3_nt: TGCGCCAGCACGCGAGCGGGAGGTACGTACGAGCAGTACTTC; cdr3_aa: CASTRAGGTYEQYF
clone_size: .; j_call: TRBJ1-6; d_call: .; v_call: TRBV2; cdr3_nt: TGTGCCAGCAGTGTCAGTTCTGGGGGTAATAATTCACCCCTCCACTTT; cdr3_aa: CASSVSSGGNNSPLHF
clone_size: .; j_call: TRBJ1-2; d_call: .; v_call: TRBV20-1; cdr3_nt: TGCAGTGCTAGAGCGGAGGAGGAAGAGATCTATGGCTACACCTTC; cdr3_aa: CSARAEEEEIYGYTF
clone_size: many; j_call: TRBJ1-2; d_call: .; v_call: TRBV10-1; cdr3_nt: TGCGCCAGCATTGAGAATTCCGGGACGGGCTATGGCTACACCTTC; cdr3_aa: CASIENSGTGYGYTF
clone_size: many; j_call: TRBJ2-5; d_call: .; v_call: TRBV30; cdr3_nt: TGTGCCTGGGGGCAGTCCGAGACCCAGTACTTC; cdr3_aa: CAWGQSETQYF
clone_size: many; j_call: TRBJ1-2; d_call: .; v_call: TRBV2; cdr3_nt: TGTGCCAGCAGTGAAGATGGGAGGGGAGAGTATGGCTACACCTTC; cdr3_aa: CASSEDGRGEYGYTF
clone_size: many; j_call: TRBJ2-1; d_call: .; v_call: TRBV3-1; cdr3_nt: TGTGCCAGCAGCCAAGATCTCCGCGGTGGGTATGAGCAGTTCTTC; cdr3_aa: CASSQDLRGGYEQFF
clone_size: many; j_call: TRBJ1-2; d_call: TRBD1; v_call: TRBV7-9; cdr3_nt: TGTGCCAGCAGCTTAGGGGACAGGGTGGACGGCTACACCTTC; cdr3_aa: CASSLGDRVDGYTF
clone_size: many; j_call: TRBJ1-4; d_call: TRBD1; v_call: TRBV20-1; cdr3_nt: TGCAGTGCGTTACAGGGGGCCGGGGAAAAACTGTTTTTT; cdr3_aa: CSALQGAGEKLFF
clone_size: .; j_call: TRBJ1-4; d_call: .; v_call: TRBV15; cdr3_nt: TGTGCCACCAGCAGAGAATTGTCCGAATTTAATGAAAAACTGTTTTTT; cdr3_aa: CATSRELSEFNEKLFF
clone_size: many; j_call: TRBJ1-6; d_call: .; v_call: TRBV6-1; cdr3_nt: TGTGCCAGCAGTGAAGAGGGGAATTCACCCCTCCACTTT; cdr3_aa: CASSEEGNSPLHF
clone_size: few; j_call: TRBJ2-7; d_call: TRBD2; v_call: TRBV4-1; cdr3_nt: TGCGCCAGCAGCCAAGAACTAGCGGGGGTGAGCTCCTACGAGCAGTACTTC; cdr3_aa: CASSQELAGVSSYEQYF
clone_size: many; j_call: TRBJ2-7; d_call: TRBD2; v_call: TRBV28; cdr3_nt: TGTGCCAGCAGTTTGATTAGCGGGGGGACCTACGAGCAGTACTTC; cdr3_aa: CASSLISGGTYEQYF
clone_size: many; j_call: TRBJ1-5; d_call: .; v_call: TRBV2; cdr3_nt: TGTGCCAGCAGTACCCAGGGGAATCAGCCCCAGCATTTT; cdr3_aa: CASSTQGNQPQHF
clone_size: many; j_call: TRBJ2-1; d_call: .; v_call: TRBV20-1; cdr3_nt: TGCAGTGCTAGACCCAGGGGAAAGAAAGGGGGGAATGAGCAGTTCTTC; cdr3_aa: CSARPRGKKGGNEQFF
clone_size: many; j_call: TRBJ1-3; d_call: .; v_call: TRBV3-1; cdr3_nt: TGTGCCAGCAGCCAATCAGGAAACTCTGGAAACACCATATATTTT; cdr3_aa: CASSQSGNSGNTIYF
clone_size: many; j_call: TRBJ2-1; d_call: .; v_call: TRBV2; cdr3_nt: TGTGCCAGCAGGGCATTCGGTAGAGGCAATGAGCAGTTCTTC; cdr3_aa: CASRAFGRGNEQFF
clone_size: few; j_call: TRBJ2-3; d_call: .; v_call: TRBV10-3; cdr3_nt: TGTGCCATCAGTGAGCGGGGAAGCACAGATACGCAGTATTTT; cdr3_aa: CAISERGSTDTQYF